This is a list of T cell receptor beta chains from one sample in a study of PD-L1 blockade in urothelial cancer. Generated by immunoSEQ multiplex PCR, the TCRdb table keeps only in-frame clones and is missing some. This repertoire shows tens of thousands of clones, about 90% found once; its top ten account for 11%. The source was PBMCs, collected around atezolizumab (anti-PD-L1) treatment. The receptors stem from a man in his 60s with urothelial cancer. The CDR3 runs from the conserved cysteine through the conserved F or W. D genes are given only for firm matches. A clone size is listed for some rows: how often the clone was seen (once, few, many), or a class if it is expanded.

cdr3_nt: TGTGCCAGCAGGGAAGGACTAGCGGCCAGCTCCTACAATGAGCAGTTCTTC; cdr3_aa: CASREGLAASSYNEQFF; d_call: TRBD2; v_call: TRBV11-2; clone_size: .; cdr3_length: 17; j_call: TRBJ2-1
cdr3_nt: TGCGCCAGCAGCCCTCCGGGGGCCAACGTCCTGACTTTC; cdr3_aa: CASSPPGANVLTF; d_call: .; v_call: TRBV23-1; clone_size: .; cdr3_length: 13; j_call: TRBJ2-6
cdr3_nt: TGCGCCAGCAGGGACTTACCTACAGATACGCAGTATTTT; cdr3_aa: CASRDLPTDTQYF; d_call: .; v_call: TRBV10-2; clone_size: .; cdr3_length: 13; j_call: TRBJ2-3
cdr3_nt: TGTGCCAGCAGACCCGGGACACGCTATAATTCACCCCTCCACTTT; cdr3_aa: CASRPGTRYNSPLHF; d_call: .; v_call: TRBV6-1; clone_size: .; cdr3_length: 15; j_call: TRBJ1-6
cdr3_nt: TGTGCCAGCAGCTTTAGCGGGAGTAAAAACGAGCAGTACTTC; cdr3_aa: CASSFSGSKNEQYF; d_call: TRBD2; v_call: TRBV9; clone_size: .; cdr3_length: 14; j_call: TRBJ2-7
cdr3_nt: TGTGCCAGCAGCTCAAGGACAGGGATCGGCTACACCTTC; cdr3_aa: CASSSRTGIGYTF; d_call: TRBD1; v_call: TRBV7-9; clone_size: .; cdr3_length: 13; j_call: TRBJ1-2
cdr3_nt: TGTGCCAGCAGCCAAGAACAGGGAACTAGCACAGATACGCAGTATTTT; cdr3_aa: CASSQEQGTSTDTQYF; d_call: .; v_call: TRBV4-2; clone_size: .; cdr3_length: 16; j_call: TRBJ2-3
cdr3_nt: TGTGCCACCAGCAGAGAATACGGAGCTTCTGGAAACACCATATATTTT; cdr3_aa: CATSREYGASGNTIYF; d_call: .; v_call: TRBV15; clone_size: .; cdr3_length: 16; j_call: TRBJ1-3
cdr3_nt: TGTGCTAGCAGCCCGACTCTTTCCTCCTACGAGCAGTACTTC; cdr3_aa: CASSPTLSSYEQYF; d_call: .; v_call: TRBV7-7; clone_size: .; cdr3_length: 14; j_call: TRBJ2-7
cdr3_nt: TGTGCCAGTAGTTCGGGCGGGGGAGGCTACGAGCAGTACTTC; cdr3_aa: CASSSGGGGYEQYF; d_call: TRBD2; v_call: TRBV19; clone_size: .; cdr3_length: 14; j_call: TRBJ2-7
cdr3_nt: TGCGCCAGCAGCCAACCGACAGGAAACTATGGCTACACCTTC; cdr3_aa: CASSQPTGNYGYTF; d_call: .; v_call: TRBV4-1; clone_size: once; cdr3_length: 14; j_call: TRBJ1-2
cdr3_nt: TGTGCCAGCAGTTACTCGTACCAGGGGGCCAGCGAGCAGTACTTC; cdr3_aa: CASSYSYQGASEQYF; d_call: TRBD1; v_call: TRBV6-5; clone_size: .; cdr3_length: 15; j_call: TRBJ2-7
cdr3_nt: TGCGCCAGCAGCCGGGAAGGGATGGGTAACTATGGCTACACCTTC; cdr3_aa: CASSREGMGNYGYTF; d_call: .; v_call: TRBV5-1; clone_size: few; cdr3_length: 15; j_call: TRBJ1-2
cdr3_nt: TGCGCCAGCAGCCCGCAGTGGAACTATGGCTACACCTTC; cdr3_aa: CASSPQWNYGYTF; d_call: .; v_call: TRBV5-1; clone_size: .; cdr3_length: 13; j_call: TRBJ1-2
cdr3_nt: TGTGCCAGTACCATCCTGGCCTCGAGGACTGAAGCTTTCTTT; cdr3_aa: CASTILASRTEAFF; d_call: .; v_call: TRBV19; clone_size: .; cdr3_length: 14; j_call: TRBJ1-1
cdr3_nt: TGTGCCAGCTACGCGGCGGGGGAAACCTACGAGCAGTACTTC; cdr3_aa: CASYAAGETYEQYF; d_call: TRBD2; v_call: TRBV28; clone_size: .; cdr3_length: 14; j_call: TRBJ2-7
cdr3_nt: TGTGCCAGCAGCCGATGGGGGGAGAATCAGCCCCAGCATTTT; cdr3_aa: CASSRWGENQPQHF; d_call: .; v_call: TRBV11-2; clone_size: .; cdr3_length: 14; j_call: TRBJ1-5
cdr3_nt: TGCAGCGTTCGGGCAGGGGCTTATGGCTACACCTTC; cdr3_aa: CSVRAGAYGYTF; d_call: .; v_call: TRBV29-1; clone_size: few; cdr3_length: 12; j_call: TRBJ1-2
cdr3_nt: TGTGCCAGCAGCAACAGGGGCGGTTACACTGAAGCTTTCTTT; cdr3_aa: CASSNRGGYTEAFF; d_call: TRBD1; v_call: TRBV27; clone_size: .; cdr3_length: 14; j_call: TRBJ1-1
cdr3_nt: TGTGCCAGCAGTTTTGCATCGGGTAATGAAAAACTGTTTTTT; cdr3_aa: CASSFASGNEKLFF; d_call: .; v_call: TRBV28; clone_size: .; cdr3_length: 14; j_call: TRBJ1-4
cdr3_nt: TGTGCCATCACACCACTCAGGGTCGGACTAGCGGATTCCTACGAGCAGTACTTC; cdr3_aa: CAITPLRVGLADSYEQYF; d_call: TRBD2; v_call: TRBV2; clone_size: .; cdr3_length: 18; j_call: TRBJ2-7
cdr3_nt: TGTGCCATCAGTGACTCGCAGTGGAGAACAGGGGCGGAAGCTTTCTTT; cdr3_aa: CAISDSQWRTGAEAFF; d_call: TRBD1; v_call: TRBV10-3; clone_size: .; cdr3_length: 16; j_call: TRBJ1-1
cdr3_nt: TGTGCCAGCAGCACCTCAGGGGGCCGCGAGCAGTACTTC; cdr3_aa: CASSTSGGREQYF; d_call: TRBD1; v_call: TRBV7-3; clone_size: .; cdr3_length: 13; j_call: TRBJ2-7
cdr3_nt: TGTGCCAGCACCCTGGAAGGGGCTGGGGGCTACACCTTC; cdr3_aa: CASTLEGAGGYTF; d_call: .; v_call: TRBV28; clone_size: .; cdr3_length: 13; j_call: TRBJ1-2
cdr3_nt: TGTGCCAGCAGTTTTCCAAATCAGCCCCAGCATTTT; cdr3_aa: CASSFPNQPQHF; d_call: .; v_call: TRBV27; clone_size: few; cdr3_length: 12; j_call: TRBJ1-5
cdr3_nt: TGCGCCAGCAGCCGGGGACTAGCGGGGGGGACCTACGAGCAGTACTTC; cdr3_aa: CASSRGLAGGTYEQYF; d_call: TRBD2; v_call: TRBV5-1; clone_size: .; cdr3_length: 16; j_call: TRBJ2-7
cdr3_nt: TGCGCCAGCAGCCCAGGGGCCTCCTCCTACGAGCAGTACTTC; cdr3_aa: CASSPGASSYEQYF; d_call: .; v_call: TRBV5-1; clone_size: few; cdr3_length: 14; j_call: TRBJ2-7
cdr3_nt: TGTGCCAGCAGCTTAGGAGCGCGGCTGAACACCGGGGAGCTGTTTTTT; cdr3_aa: CASSLGARLNTGELFF; d_call: .; v_call: TRBV7-8; clone_size: .; cdr3_length: 16; j_call: TRBJ2-2
cdr3_nt: TGTGCCAGCAGACCCCTAGCGGGGGATGAAAAACTGTTTTTT; cdr3_aa: CASRPLAGDEKLFF; d_call: .; v_call: TRBV2; clone_size: .; cdr3_length: 14; j_call: TRBJ1-4
cdr3_nt: TGCAGCGTTGAAATTTTTAGGGGCATGGCGCCAGATACGCAGTATTTT; cdr3_aa: CSVEIFRGMAPDTQYF; d_call: .; v_call: TRBV29-1; clone_size: .; cdr3_length: 16; j_call: TRBJ2-3